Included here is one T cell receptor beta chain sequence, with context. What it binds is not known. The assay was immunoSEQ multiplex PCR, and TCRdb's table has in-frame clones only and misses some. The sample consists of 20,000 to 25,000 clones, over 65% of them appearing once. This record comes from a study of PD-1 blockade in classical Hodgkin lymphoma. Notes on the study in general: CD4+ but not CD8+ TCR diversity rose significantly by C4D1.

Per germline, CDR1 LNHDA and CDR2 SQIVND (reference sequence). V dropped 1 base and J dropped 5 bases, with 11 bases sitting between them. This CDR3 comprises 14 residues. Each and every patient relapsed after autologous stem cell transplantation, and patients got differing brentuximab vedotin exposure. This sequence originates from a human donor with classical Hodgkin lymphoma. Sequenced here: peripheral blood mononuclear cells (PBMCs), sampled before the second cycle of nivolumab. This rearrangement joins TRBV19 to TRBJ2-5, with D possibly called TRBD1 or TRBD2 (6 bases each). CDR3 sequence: CASSIGGGGETQYF. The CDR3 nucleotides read TGTGCCAGTAGTATAGGCGGAGGGGGTGAGACCCAGTACTTC.